This T cell receptor beta chain originates from a study of blood T cell repertoires in COVID-19. Study-level background: T cells, B-cell-depleted T cells, or PBMCs provided the cDNA or gDNA that served as material.

Authors' methods: Nucleated cell counts were estimated from reference gene primer amplification. Profiling relied on immunoSEQ multiplex PCR, and the TCRdb table lists in-frame clones only, not all of them. V and J calls and clone size are those listed in that table; D and trimming were worked out from the DNA. The sample has under 200,000 clones, over 75% seen once. The germline V gene has CDR1 MNHEY and CDR2 SVGAGI. V was shortened by 5 bases and J by 0 bases, with 6 bases between the two germline ends. This CDR3 region has 13 residues. Participants had their cohort set by participant-reported clinical history.

The rearrangement links TRBV6-5 to TRBJ2-3; no clear D gene. This sequence originates from a woman aged 50 to 60 who had recovered from COVID-19. The source material was PBMCs or T cells enriched from blood (not recorded which). In nucleotides, the CDR3 is TGTGCCAGCAGTCGTTCCAGCACAGATACGCAGTATTTT. Encoded protein: CASSRSSTDTQYF.